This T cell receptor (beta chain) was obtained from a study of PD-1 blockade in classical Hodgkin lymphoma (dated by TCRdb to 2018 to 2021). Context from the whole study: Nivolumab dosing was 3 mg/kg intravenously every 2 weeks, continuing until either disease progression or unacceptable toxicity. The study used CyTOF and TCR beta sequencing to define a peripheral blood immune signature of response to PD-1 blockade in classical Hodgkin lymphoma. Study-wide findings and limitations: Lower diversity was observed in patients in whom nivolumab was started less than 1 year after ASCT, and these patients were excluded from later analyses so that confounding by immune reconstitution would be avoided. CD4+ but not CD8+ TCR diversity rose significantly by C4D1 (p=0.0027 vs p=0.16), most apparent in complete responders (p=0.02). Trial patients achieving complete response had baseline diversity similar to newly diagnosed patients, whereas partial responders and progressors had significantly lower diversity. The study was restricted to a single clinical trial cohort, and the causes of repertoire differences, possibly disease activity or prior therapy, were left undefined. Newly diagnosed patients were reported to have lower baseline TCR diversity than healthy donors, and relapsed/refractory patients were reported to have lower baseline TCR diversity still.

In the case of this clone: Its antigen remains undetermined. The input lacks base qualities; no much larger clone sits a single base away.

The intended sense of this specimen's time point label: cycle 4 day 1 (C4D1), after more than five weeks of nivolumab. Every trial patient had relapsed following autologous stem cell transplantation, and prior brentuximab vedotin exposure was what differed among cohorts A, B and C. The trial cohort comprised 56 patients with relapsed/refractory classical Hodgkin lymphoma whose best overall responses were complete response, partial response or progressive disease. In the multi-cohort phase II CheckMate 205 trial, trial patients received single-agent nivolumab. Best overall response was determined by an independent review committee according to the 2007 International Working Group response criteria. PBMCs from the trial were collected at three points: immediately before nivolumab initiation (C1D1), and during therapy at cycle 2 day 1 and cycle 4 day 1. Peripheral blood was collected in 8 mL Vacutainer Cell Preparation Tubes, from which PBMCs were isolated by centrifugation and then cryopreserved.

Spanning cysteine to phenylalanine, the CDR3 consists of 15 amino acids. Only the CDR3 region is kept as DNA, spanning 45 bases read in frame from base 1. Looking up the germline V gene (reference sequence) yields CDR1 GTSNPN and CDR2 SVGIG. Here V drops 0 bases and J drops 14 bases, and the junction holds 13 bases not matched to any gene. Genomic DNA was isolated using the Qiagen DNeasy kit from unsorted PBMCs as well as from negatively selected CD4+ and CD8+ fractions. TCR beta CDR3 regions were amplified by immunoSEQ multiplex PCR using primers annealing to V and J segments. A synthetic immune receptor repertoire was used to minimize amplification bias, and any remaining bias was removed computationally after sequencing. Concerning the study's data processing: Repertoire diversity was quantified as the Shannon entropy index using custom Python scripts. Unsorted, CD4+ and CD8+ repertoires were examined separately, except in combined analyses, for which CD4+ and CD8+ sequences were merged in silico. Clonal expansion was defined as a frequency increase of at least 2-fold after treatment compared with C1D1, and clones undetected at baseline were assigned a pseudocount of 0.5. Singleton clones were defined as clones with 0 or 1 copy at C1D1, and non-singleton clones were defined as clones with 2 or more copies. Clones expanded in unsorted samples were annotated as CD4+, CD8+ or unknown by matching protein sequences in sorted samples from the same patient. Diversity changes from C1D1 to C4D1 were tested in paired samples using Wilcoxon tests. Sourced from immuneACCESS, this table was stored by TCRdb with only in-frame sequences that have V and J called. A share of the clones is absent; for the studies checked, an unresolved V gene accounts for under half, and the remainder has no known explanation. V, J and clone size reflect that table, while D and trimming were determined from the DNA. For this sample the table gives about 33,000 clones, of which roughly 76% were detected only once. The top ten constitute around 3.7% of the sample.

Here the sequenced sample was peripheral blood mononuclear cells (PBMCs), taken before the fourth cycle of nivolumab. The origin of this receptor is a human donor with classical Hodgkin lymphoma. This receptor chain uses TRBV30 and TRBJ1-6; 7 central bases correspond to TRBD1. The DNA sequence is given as TGTGCCTGGAGTGTCCCCCGGACAGGCGGCAGAGCCCTCCACTTT. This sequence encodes CAWSVPRTGGRALHF.